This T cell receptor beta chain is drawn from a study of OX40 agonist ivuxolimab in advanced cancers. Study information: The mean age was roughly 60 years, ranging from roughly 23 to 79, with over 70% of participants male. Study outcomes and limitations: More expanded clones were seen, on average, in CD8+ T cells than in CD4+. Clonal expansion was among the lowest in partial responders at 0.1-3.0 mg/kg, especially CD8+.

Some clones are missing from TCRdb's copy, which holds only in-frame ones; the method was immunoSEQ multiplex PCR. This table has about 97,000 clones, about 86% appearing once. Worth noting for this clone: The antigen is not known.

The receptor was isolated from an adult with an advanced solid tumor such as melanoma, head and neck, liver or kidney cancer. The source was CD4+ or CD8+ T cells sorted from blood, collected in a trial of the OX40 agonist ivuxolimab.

The CDR3 DNA is TGTGCCAGCAGCTTGACTAAAGGGCAGGCAGTCCCCAAATCTGGAAACACCATATATTTT. This encodes CASSLTKGQAVPKSGNTIYF. The chain uses TRBV13 and TRBJ1-3; D is ambiguous. The CDR3 spans 20 residues. V was clipped by 3 bases and J by 1 base, with 25 bases between them. In germline, CDR1 is PRHDT, CDR2 FYEKMQ (reference sequence).